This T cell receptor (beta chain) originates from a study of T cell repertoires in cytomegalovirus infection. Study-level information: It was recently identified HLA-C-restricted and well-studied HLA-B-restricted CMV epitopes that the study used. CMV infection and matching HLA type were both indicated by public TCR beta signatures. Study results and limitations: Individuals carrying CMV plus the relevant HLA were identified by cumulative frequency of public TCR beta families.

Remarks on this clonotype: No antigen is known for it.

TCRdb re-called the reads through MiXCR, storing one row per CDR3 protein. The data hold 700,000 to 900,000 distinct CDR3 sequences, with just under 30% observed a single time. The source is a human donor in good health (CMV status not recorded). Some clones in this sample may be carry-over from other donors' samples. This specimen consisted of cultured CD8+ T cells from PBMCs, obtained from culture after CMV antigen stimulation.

CDR3 sequence (DNA): TGTGCCAGCAACGGGGGAGAAAACTATGGCTACACCTTC. Translated, it gives CASNGGENYGYTF. The V gene is TRBV7-9, the J gene TRBJ1-2, with a possible D match to TRBD1 (5 bases). V was shortened by 7 bases and J by 2 bases, with 11 bases between the two germline ends. The CDR3 sequence is 13 residues long. The V gene's germline CDR1 is SEHNR and CDR2 FQNEAQ (reference sequence).